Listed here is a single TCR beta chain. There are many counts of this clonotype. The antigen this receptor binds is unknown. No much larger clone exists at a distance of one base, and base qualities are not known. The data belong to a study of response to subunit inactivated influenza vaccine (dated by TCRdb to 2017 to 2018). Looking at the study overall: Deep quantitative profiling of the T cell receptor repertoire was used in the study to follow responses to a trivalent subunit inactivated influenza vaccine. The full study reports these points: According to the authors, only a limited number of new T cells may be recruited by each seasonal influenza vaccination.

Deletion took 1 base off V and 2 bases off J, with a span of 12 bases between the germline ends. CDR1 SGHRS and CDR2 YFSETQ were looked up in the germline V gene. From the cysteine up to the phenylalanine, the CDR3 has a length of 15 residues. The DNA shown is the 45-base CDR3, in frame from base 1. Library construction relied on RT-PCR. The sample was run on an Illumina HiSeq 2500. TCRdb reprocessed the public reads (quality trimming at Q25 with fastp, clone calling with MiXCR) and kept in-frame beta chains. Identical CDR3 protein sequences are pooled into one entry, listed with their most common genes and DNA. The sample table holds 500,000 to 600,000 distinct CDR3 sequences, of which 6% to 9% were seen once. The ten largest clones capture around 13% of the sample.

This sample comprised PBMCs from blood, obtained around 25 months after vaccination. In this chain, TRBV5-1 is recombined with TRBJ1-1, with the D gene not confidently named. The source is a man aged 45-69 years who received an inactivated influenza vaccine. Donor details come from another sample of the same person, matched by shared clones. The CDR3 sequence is CASSLKVFGNTEAFF. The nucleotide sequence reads TGCGCCAGCAGCTTGAAGGTTTTCGGAAACACTGAAGCTTTCTTT.